This T cell receptor (beta chain) was sequenced in a study of blood T cell repertoires in COVID-19. Per germline, CDR1 SNHLY and CDR2 FYNNEI. With V trimmed by 5 bases and J by 5 bases, 6 bases remained unmatched. The CDR3 loop spans 14 amino acids. Clones were read by immunoSEQ multiplex PCR, and TCRdb kept only the in-frame ones, dropping some. The data contain 160,000 or so clones, 93% of them singletons. Sequencing input: peripheral blood. This clonotype was obtained from a woman aged 55-69 years with COVID-19, enrolled during active disease. The chain has TRBV2 and TRBJ1-5; 7 bases are a match to TRBD1. The CDR3 is CASSLQGPHQPQHF. The DNA of the CDR3 is TGTGCCAGCAGTCTACAGGGGCCGCATCAGCCCCAGCATTTT.